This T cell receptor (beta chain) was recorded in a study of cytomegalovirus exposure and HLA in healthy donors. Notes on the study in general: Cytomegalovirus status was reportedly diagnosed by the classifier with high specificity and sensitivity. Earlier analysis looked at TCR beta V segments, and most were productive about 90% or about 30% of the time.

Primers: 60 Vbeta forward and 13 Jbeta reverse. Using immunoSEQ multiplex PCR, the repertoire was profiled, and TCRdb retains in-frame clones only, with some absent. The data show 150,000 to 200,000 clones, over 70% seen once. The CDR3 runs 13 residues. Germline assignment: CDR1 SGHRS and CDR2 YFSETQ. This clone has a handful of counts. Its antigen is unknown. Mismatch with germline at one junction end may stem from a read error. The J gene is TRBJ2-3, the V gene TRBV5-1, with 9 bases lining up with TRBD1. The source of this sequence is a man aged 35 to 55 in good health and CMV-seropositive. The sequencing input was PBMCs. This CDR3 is CASSLVPGQGMSF. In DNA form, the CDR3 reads TGCGCCAGCAGCTTGGTTCCGGGACAGGGCATGAGTTTT.